The T cell receptor (beta chain) under discussion was sequenced for a study of human T cells and chemical hapten exposure (dated by TCRdb to about 2021). Regarding the study in general: For sensitization, 2% DPC in acetone was applied to a roughly 2 cm by roughly 2 cm area of upper inner arm skin. Throughout the approximately 26-week study period, patients were also given weekly therapeutic DPC doses on the scalp. Patch testing was performed on the upper back with Finn chambers containing 0.01% DPC, and the patch tests were scored after 6 days according to International Contact Dermatitis Research Group standards. Most of the patients in the cohort were female, and the cohort covered alopecia areata with under or over 50% scalp involvement, alopecia totalis and alopecia universalis. Libraries were combined into a pool for sequencing, and differences in TCR yield between samples came mainly from small differences in library volumes within the pool. In alopecia patients, the study followed how the peripheral blood TCR repertoire changed in vivo over primary and secondary sensitization to diphenylcyclopropenone (DPC), a hapten. Blood samples were taken from patients before sensitization (week 0) and then at 2, 6 and about 24 weeks after DPC sensitization. For TCR sequencing, blood came from over 25 alopecia patients at anywhere from one to four time points (pre-sensitization, 2, 6 and 24 weeks).

Library prep was done by RACE. The data were produced on a NextSeq 500. Library preparation attached unique molecular identifiers to individual cDNA molecules for quantitative, reproducible TCR counting. Each blood RNA sample was used to sequence both TCR alpha and TCR beta chains. In the original analysis: Samples had a median of roughly 100,000 TCRs, with a range from roughly 20,000 to 690,600. V, J and CDR3 annotation of the TCR reads was carried out using the Decombinator software suite. For the PS versus PT1 abundance plots, all samples were subsampled to the same number of TCRs (28,000). Expanded TCRs were defined as absent before sensitization and observed at least eight times at the 2-week time point. TCRdb took the public reads, trimmed them with fastp at Q25, ran MiXCR for clone calling and kept in-frame beta chains. All rows with the same CDR3 protein become a single entry with the most common DNA and genes. The V and J calls reflect TCRdb's pipeline rather than the authors' work. The sample table shows just under 350,000 distinct CDR3 sequences, and under 8% are seen once. The top ten constitute 8.4% of the sample.

Including cysteine and phenylalanine, the CDR3 has 16 amino acids. Solely the CDR3 DNA is kept, with 48 bases framed from the first base. From V the trimming removes 4 bases and from J it removes 6 bases, while the gene matches leave 8 bases of the junction unaccounted for. CDR1 and CDR2 are drawn from the germline V gene: SGHRS, YFSETQ. This clonotype has a count of ten or more. Its recognized antigen is unknown. The sample holds no much larger clone one base away, and base qualities are not on file. Reading the label with the study, this specimen's time point is: patch test 1, 2 weeks after DPC sensitization. What this sample's treatment or condition label stands for: therapeutic diphenylcyclopropenone sensitization with weekly scalp DPC. At every patch-test visit, the blood draw took place before the patch test was put on. Eligible patients were aged 18 to 70, diagnosed with alopecia, deemed suitable for DPC therapy, and excluded if pregnant. Unfractionated whole blood was collected in Tempus Blood RNA tubes, and total RNA was extracted from that blood.

Beyond this particular receptor, the publication reports: DPC sensitization did not change the number of TCRs with a frequency above 1 in 1000, and there was no evidence of changes in global repertoire structure. Alopecia, a presumed autoimmune disease, was present in all patients, so the immune response of the patients might differ from that of healthy individuals. Patch test score was positively correlated with the number of PT1 expanded TCRs, with significance at thresholds 8, 16 and 32 but not at 4. Significantly more large CDR3 similarity clusters were formed by expanded TCRs than by pre-sensitization or healthy control sets, consistent with antigen-driven responses. Repeated subsampling changed both the strength of the expansion versus patch-test correlation and the threshold at which the correlation became significant.

The sequence is built from TRBV5-1 and TRBJ2-1; 12 junctional bases match TRBD2. This TCR was sampled from a woman between 18 and 30 years old with alopecia areata. Some clones in this sample may be carry-over from other donors' samples. The sequenced sample was whole blood, obtained in connection with sensitization to the hapten diphenylcyclopropenone (DPC). The CDR3: CASSTYLAGGRNEQFF. In nucleotide form, the sequence is TGCGCCAGCAGCACGTACCTAGCGGGGGGGCGCAATGAGCAGTTCTTC. The variable domain in full, with residues beyond the CDR3 obtained from the reference TRBV5-1 and TRBJ2-1 genes, is KAGVTQTPRYLIKTRGQQVTLSCSPISGHRSVSWYQQTPGQGLQFLFEYFSETQRNKGNFPGRFSGRQFSNSRSEMNVSTLELGDSALYLCASSTYLAGGRNEQFFGPGTRLTVL.